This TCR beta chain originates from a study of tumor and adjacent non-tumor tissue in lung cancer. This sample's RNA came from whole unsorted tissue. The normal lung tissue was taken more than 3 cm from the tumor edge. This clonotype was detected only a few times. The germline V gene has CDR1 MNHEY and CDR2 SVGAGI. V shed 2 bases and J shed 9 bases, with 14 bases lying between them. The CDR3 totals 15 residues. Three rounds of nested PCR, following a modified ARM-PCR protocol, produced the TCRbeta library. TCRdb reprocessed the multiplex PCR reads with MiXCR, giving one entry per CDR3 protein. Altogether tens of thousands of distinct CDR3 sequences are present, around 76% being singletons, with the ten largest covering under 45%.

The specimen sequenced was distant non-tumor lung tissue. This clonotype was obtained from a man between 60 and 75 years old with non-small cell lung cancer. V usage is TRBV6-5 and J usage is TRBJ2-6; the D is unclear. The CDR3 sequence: CASSYMLGGINVLTF. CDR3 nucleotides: TGTGCCAGCAGTTACATGCTGGGTGGGATCAACGTCCTGACTTTC.